The next 25 T cell receptor beta chains were all read from a single sample in a study of T cell repertoires in cytomegalovirus infection. Each CDR3 protein gets one entry after TCRdb re-called the reads with MiXCR. The table lists around 55,000 distinct CDR3 sequences, 15% to 25% of them singletons, with approximately 25% in the top ten. Their antigens are not known. The sample consisted of CD8+ T cells from cultured PBMCs, taken from culture after CMV antigen stimulation. The receptors originated from a human donor in good health (CMV status not recorded). Some clones in this sample may be carry-over from other donors' samples.

The V gene is TRBV7-9, the J gene TRBJ1-2; 10 bases fit TRBD1. The junction had 8 bases not matched to a gene; V was cut back by 5 bases and J by 8 bases. CDR3 length: 14 amino acids. From germline, CDR1 is SEHNR and CDR2 FQNEAQ (reference sequence). This CDR3 is CASSPGTGARGYTF. The CDR3 nucleotides read TGTGCCAGCAGCCCCGGGACAGGGGCTAGGGGCTACACCTTC.

The rearrangement joins TRBV2 to TRBJ1-5; D perhaps matches TRBD1 (5 bases). CDR1 is SNHLY and CDR2 is FYNNEI in the germline V gene. The CDR3 length is 15 residues. Trimming left V 2 bases short and J 2 bases short, with 10 bases between. The CDR3 DNA reads TGTGCCAGCAGTGAACGGGCCAGGGGCAATCAGCCCCAGCATTTT. Amino acids: CASSERARGNQPQHF.

V is TRBV11-2 and J is TRBJ2-1, with TRBD2 matching over 12 bases. The CDR3 has 15 residues. V gave up 5 bases and J gave up 4 bases; unmatched junction bases: 3. Germline V lookup: CDR1 SGHAT, CDR2 FQNNGV. CDR3 coding DNA: TGTGCCAGCAGCGCGACTAGCGGGAGATACAATGAGCAGTTCTTC. It is translated as CASSATSGRYNEQFF.

In this sample, this clonotype turned up a few times. The chain couples TRBV18 to TRBJ2-1; 9 bases map to TRBD1. The CDR3 has 15 residues. The ends lost 0 bases at V and 5 bases at J; junction bases unmatched: 2. Germline CDR1 reads KGHSH; CDR2 reads LQKENI. This chain's CDR3 is CASSPPGQGHNEQFF. CDR3 bases: TGTGCCAGCTCACCACCGGGACAGGGCCACAATGAGCAGTTCTTC.

The V and J genes are TRBV7-8 and TRBJ2-7, with a possible D match to TRBD2 (5 bases). The CDR3 runs to 15 residues. Per germline, CDR1 SGHVS and CDR2 FQNEAQ. The germline V and J ends were trimmed by 5 bases and 5 bases, with 19 bases remaining between them. The CDR3 protein is CASSHLGNEEDEQYF. CDR3 nucleotide sequence: TGTGCCAGCAGCCACTTAGGGAATGAGGAGGACGAGCAGTACTTC.

Ten or more counts support this clonotype. The rearrangement joins TRBV7-9 to TRBJ1-2, with 9 bases identical to TRBD1. CDR1 is SEHNR and CDR2 is FQNEAQ in the germline V gene (reference sequence). The CDR3 is 14 residues long. The V and J ends lost 5 bases and 6 bases, in that order; junction bases with no gene match: 7. The CDR3 protein is CASSHTGGDHGYTF. Written as DNA, the CDR3 is TGTGCCAGCAGCCACACAGGGGGCGACCATGGCTACACCTTC.

The gene calls are TRBV7-3 and TRBJ2-3; D is ambiguous. Trimming removed 1 base at V and 5 bases at J, with 16 bases between. Germline CDR1 and CDR2: SGHTA and FQGTGA. The CDR3 is 16 amino acids. DNA of the CDR3: TGTGCCAGCAGCTTAAAGGGCGGTACTTTGGTAGATACGCAGTATTTT. It is translated as CASSLKGGTLVDTQYF.

V gene TRBV6-6 combines with J gene TRBJ1-5; TRBD1 might be the D (5 bases). Germline assignment: CDR1 MNHNY and CDR2 SVGAGI (reference sequence). The CDR3 covers 16 residues. Trimming removed 7 bases at V and 0 bases at J, with 16 bases between. The CDR3 nucleotides read TGTGCCAGCACCCGGGACGGAAGTTATAGCAATCAGCCCCAGCATTTT. Protein: CASTRDGSYSNQPQHF.

The chain links TRBV10-3 to TRBJ1-1; 7 bases match TRBD1. Trimming took 3 bases from V and 3 from J; bases not matched to a gene: 7. There are 15 residues in the CDR3. Germline-derived CDR1 and CDR2 are ENHRY and SYGVKD. CDR3 nucleotides: TGTGCCATCAGTGAACAGGGGCGAGGAGACACTGAAGCTTTCTTT. Protein sequence: CAISEQGRGDTEAFF.

The sample holds many counts of this clonotype. This CDR3 reads CSARDRTGGGYTF. CDR3 sequence (DNA): TGCAGTGCTAGAGATCGGACAGGGGGAGGCTACACCTTC. The chain has TRBV20-1 and TRBJ1-2; 10 bases align to TRBD1. The ends lost 0 bases at V and 8 bases at J; junction bases unmatched: 3. This CDR3 has 13 residues. CDR1 is DFQATT and CDR2 is SNEGSKA in the germline V gene (reference sequence).

The chain couples TRBV7-2 to TRBJ1-4; D is ambiguous. V shed 3 bases and J shed 6 bases, with 8 bases lying between them. This CDR3 is built from 13 residues. Germline CDR1 and CDR2: SGHTA and FQGNSA. CDR3 coding DNA: TGTGCCAGCAGCTTCGGTACAGATGAAAAACTGTTTTTT. Translating it yields CASSFGTDEKLFF. The full variable domain, completed using reference TRBV7-2 and TRBJ1-4, is GAGVSQSPSNKVTEKGKDVELRCDPISGHTALYWYRQSLGQGLEFLIYFQGNSAPDKSGLPSDRFSAERTGGSVSTLTIQRTQQEDSAVYLCASSFGTDEKLFFGSGTQLSVL.

V usage is TRBV4-3 and J usage is TRBJ1-4; D remains ambiguous. Deletions cut 0 bases from V and 7 bases from J, with 12 bases between. This CDR3 has 15 residues. Germline V CDR1 and CDR2: LGHNA, YSLEER. CDR3 DNA: TGCGCCAGCAGCCAAGAGTGGGAAGGACGTGAAAAACTGTTTTTT. Encoded protein: CASSQEWEGREKLFF.

The V gene is TRBV27, the J gene TRBJ2-1; 7 bases are a match to TRBD2. With V trimmed by 3 bases and J by 13 bases, 12 bases remained unmatched. Germline V gene lookup returns CDR1 MNHEY and CDR2 SMNVEV (reference sequence). The CDR3 contains 14 residues. CDR3 nucleotides: TGTGCCAGCAGTTTCCCCGGACTAGGACGGAGACAGTTCTTC. Translation gives CASSFPGLGRRQFF.

This clonotype has a handful of counts. The chain has TRBV6-6 and TRBJ2-5; TRBD1 aligns across 8 bases. This CDR3 is built from 15 residues. Germline values: CDR1 MNHNY, CDR2 SVGAGI (reference sequence). V lost 6 bases and J lost 0; bases outside the gene matches: 6. CDR3 sequence reads: CASSHGTGHQETQYF. CDR3 DNA: TGTGCCAGCAGCCACGGGACAGGACACCAAGAGACCCAGTACTTC.

The chain employs TRBV4-3 and TRBJ2-2; the match to TRBD1 covers 8 bases. The germline gives CDR1 LGHNA, CDR2 YSLEER. J was trimmed by 8 bases and V by 4 bases; bases with no gene match: 6. The CDR3 contains 14 residues. CDR3 in amino acids: CASSLLDREGELFF. CDR3 DNA: TGCGCCAGCAGCCTCCTGGACAGGGAAGGGGAGCTGTTTTTT.

This clonotype came up a few times. This chain links TRBV7-6 with TRBJ2-1; D not resolved. Trimming took off 4 bases at V and 7 bases at J, with 8 bases between the two ends. Germline CDR1 and CDR2: SGHVS and FNYEAQ. The CDR3 spans 12 residues. The CDR3 sequence is CASSSDWNEQFF. CDR3 bases: TGTGCCAGCAGCTCTGACTGGAATGAGCAGTTCTTC.

This clonotype was detected only once. This sequence joins TRBV19 and TRBJ1-1; D unclear. This CDR3 spans 13 amino acids. V gave up 1 base and J gave up 3 bases, with 6 bases separating them. Germline V lookup: CDR1 LNHDA, CDR2 SQIVND (reference sequence). The DNA for the CDR3 is TGTGCCAGTAGTATAGGAGTGGACACTGAAGCTTTCTTT. It specifies CASSIGVDTEAFF.

The chain carries TRBV12-3 or TRBV12-4 and TRBJ1-1, with TRBD1 as a possible D gene (6 bases). The CDR3 totals 12 residues. The V and J ends lost 8 bases and 1 base respectively, with 8 bases between them. The CDR3 coding sequence is TGTGCCAGCTCGGGACAGAACACTGAAGCTTTCTTT. This codes for CASSGQNTEAFF.

This clonotype was observed a handful of times. CDR3 amino acids: CASSVKRGRVGTSSYNEQFF. The CDR3 DNA reads TGTGCCAGCAGCGTAAAAAGAGGACGAGTCGGAACCAGCTCCTACAATGAGCAGTTCTTC. This chain connects TRBV7-8 to TRBJ2-1; D unresolved. Trimming left V 5 bases short and J 0 bases short, with 26 bases between. Germline CDR1 reads SGHVS; CDR2 reads FQNEAQ. CDR3 length equals 20 residues. Full variable domain (outside the CDR3, taken from reference TRBV7-8 and TRBJ2-1): GAGVSQSPRYKVAKRGQDVALRCDPISGHVSLFWYQQALGQGPEFLTYFQNEAQLDKSGLPSDRFFAERPEGSVSTLKIQRTQQEDSAVYLCASSVKRGRVGTSSYNEQFFGPGTRLTVL.

Details on this clonotype: The CDR3 does not close with the conserved phenylalanine or tryptophan, likely indicating a read error. CDR3: CASSFRGAYTEAFL. CDR3 sequence (DNA): TGTGCCAGCAGTTTTAGGGGGGCCTACACTGAAGCTTTCTTA. This sequence joins TRBV12-3 or TRBV12-4 and TRBJ1-1; maybe TRBD1 (6 bases). Trimming removed 3 bases from V and 3 bases from J, with 11 bases in between. This CDR3 contains 14 residues.

The CDR3 nucleotides are TGCAGTGCTAGAGCCACACTAGCGGGATCGAACACCGGGGAGCTGTTTTTT. It encodes CSARATLAGSNTGELFF. The V call is TRBV20-1, the J call TRBJ2-2, with 10 bases aligning to TRBD2. CDR3 length: 17 amino acids. Germline loops: CDR1 DFQATT, CDR2 SNEGSKA (reference sequence). Trimming at V came to 1 base and at J to 0 bases, leaving 5 bases not matched to a gene.

This rearrangement joins TRBV7-8 to TRBJ2-2; D is undetermined. Between the trimmed V and J ends, which lost 1 base and 6 bases, there was a span of 6 bases. The CDR3 loop spans 13 amino acids. The germline V gene has CDR1 SGHVS and CDR2 FQNEAQ. CDR3: CASSLDSPGELFF. The DNA of the CDR3 is TGTGCCAGCAGCTTAGACTCACCCGGGGAGCTGTTTTTT.

This rearrangement joins TRBV6-5 to TRBJ2-2; the match to TRBD1 covers 7 bases. V dropped 1 base and J dropped 5; count of bases not matched to a gene: 4. CDR1 is MNHEY, CDR2 SVGAGI, per germline. The CDR3 is 15 residues long. CDR3 sequence: CASSYWTGGTGELFF. CDR3 DNA sequence: TGTGCCAGCAGTTACTGGACAGGCGGGACCGGGGAGCTGTTTTTT.

This clonotype was detected a few times. The chain joins TRBV7-3 to TRBJ2-5, with TRBD1 identical over 8 bases. The V and J ends lost 2 bases and 2 bases, in that order; junction bases with no gene match: 4. The germline V gene encodes CDR1 SGHTA and CDR2 FQGTGA. The CDR3 length is 15 residues. CDR3 bases: TGTGCCAGCAGCTTATCAGGGGGCGTTCAAGAGACCCAGTACTTC. Translating it yields CASSLSGGVQETQYF.

In its sample, this clonotype was seen a few times. J is TRBJ1-2 and V is TRBV4-1; the D is unclear. The CDR3 has 14 residues. With 0 bases removed from V and 8 bases from J, the gap between germline ends came to 13 bases. Germline loops: CDR1 MGHRA, CDR2 YSYEKL. The CDR3 DNA sequence: TGCGCCAGCAGCCAAGATGGTGCGTGGGGAGGCTACACCTTC. Its translation: CASSQDGAWGGYTF.